These T cell receptor beta chains were read from a single sample in a study of T cell responses to AZD1222 COVID-19 vaccine. Sequenced by immunoSEQ multiplex PCR; TCRdb stores in-frame clones only, minus some. This sample yields 85,000 or so clones, of which 80% to 90% are seen a single time; 5.7% belongs to the top ten. This specimen consisted of peripheral blood, obtained on day 0 of AZD1222 vaccination. The origin of the receptors is an adult in good health. The CDR3 runs from the conserved cysteine through the conserved F or W. A D gene is named only where the DNA matches it firmly. The size entry is marked missing in some rows and otherwise reads once, few, many or a size class.

j_call: TRBJ2-2; v_call: TRBV30; d_call: TRBD1; cdr3_length: 15; clone_size: -; cdr3_aa: CAWSPRDRVTGELFF; cdr3_nt: TGTGCCTGGAGTCCCCGGGACAGGGTCACCGGGGAGCTGTTTTTT
j_call: TRBJ1-1; v_call: TRBV13; d_call: TRBD1; cdr3_length: 15; clone_size: -; cdr3_aa: CASSLVTGVSTEAFF; cdr3_nt: TGTGCCAGCAGCTTAGTGACAGGGGTTAGCACTGAAGCTTTCTTT
j_call: TRBJ1-5; v_call: TRBV5-5; d_call: TRBD1; cdr3_length: 14; clone_size: -; cdr3_aa: CASSLGTGGQPQHF; cdr3_nt: TGTGCCAGCAGCTTGGGGACAGGGGGACAGCCCCAGCATTTT
j_call: TRBJ1-1; v_call: TRBV13; d_call: -; cdr3_length: 14; clone_size: once; cdr3_aa: CASSERTMNTEAFF; cdr3_nt: TGTGCCAGCAGCGAGAGAACCATGAACACTGAAGCTTTCTTT
j_call: TRBJ1-2; v_call: TRBV7-9; d_call: -; cdr3_length: 15; clone_size: -; cdr3_aa: CASSLGLGTGDGYTF; cdr3_nt: TGTGCCAGCAGCTTAGGTCTTGGAACAGGCGATGGCTACACCTTC
j_call: TRBJ1-2; v_call: TRBV25-1; d_call: -; cdr3_length: 11; clone_size: -; cdr3_aa: CASSALDGYTF; cdr3_nt: TGTGCCAGCAGTGCCCTAGATGGCTACACCTTC
j_call: TRBJ1-6; v_call: TRBV2; d_call: -; cdr3_length: 15; clone_size: -; cdr3_aa: CASSLRGEGNSPLHF; cdr3_nt: TGTGCCAGCAGCCTCCGCGGGGAGGGGAATTCACCCCTCCACTTT
j_call: TRBJ1-1; v_call: TRBV4-2; d_call: -; cdr3_length: 15; clone_size: -; cdr3_aa: CASSQSTTGNTEAFF; cdr3_nt: TGTGCCAGCAGCCAAAGTACGACAGGGAACACTGAAGCTTTCTTT
j_call: TRBJ2-7; v_call: TRBV27; d_call: -; cdr3_length: 14; clone_size: -; cdr3_aa: CASSLGGDSYEQYF; cdr3_nt: TGTGCCAGCAGTTTAGGAGGTGATTCCTACGAGCAGTACTTC
j_call: TRBJ1-6; v_call: TRBV25-1; d_call: -; cdr3_length: 15; clone_size: -; cdr3_aa: CASNGEGIYNSPLHF; cdr3_nt: TGTGCCAGCAATGGAGAGGGAATCTATAATTCACCCCTCCACTTT
j_call: TRBJ1-4; v_call: TRBV21-1; d_call: -; cdr3_length: 9; clone_size: -; cdr3_aa: CASSSTSFF; cdr3_nt: TGTGCCAGCAGCTCGACAAGTTTTTTT
j_call: TRBJ1-6; v_call: TRBV2; d_call: -; cdr3_length: 15; clone_size: -; cdr3_aa: CASSEALGLNSPLHF; cdr3_nt: TGTGCCAGCAGTGAAGCGCTTGGGCTTAATTCACCCCTCCACTTT
j_call: TRBJ2-7; v_call: TRBV30; d_call: TRBD1; cdr3_length: 14; clone_size: -; cdr3_aa: CAWRWTGSSYEQYF; cdr3_nt: TGTGCCTGGAGGTGGACAGGGTCCTCCTACGAGCAGTACTTC
j_call: TRBJ1-6; v_call: TRBV3-1/TRBV3-2; d_call: -; cdr3_length: 15; clone_size: -; cdr3_aa: CASSQDFLGGSPLHF; cdr3_nt: TGTGCCAGCAGCCAAGATTTTCTGGGGGGCTCACCCCTCCACTTT
j_call: TRBJ1-2; v_call: TRBV19; d_call: -; cdr3_length: 14; clone_size: -; cdr3_aa: CASSTPPTSNGYTF; cdr3_nt: TGTGCCAGTAGTACGCCCCCAACAAGTAATGGCTACACCTTC
j_call: TRBJ1-2; v_call: TRBV7-9; d_call: -; cdr3_length: 13; clone_size: -; cdr3_aa: CASSPEPVYGYTF; cdr3_nt: TGTGCCAGCAGCCCAGAACCGGTCTATGGCTACACCTTC
j_call: TRBJ1-6; v_call: TRBV28; d_call: -; cdr3_length: 15; clone_size: -; cdr3_aa: CASSSGSSYNSPLHF; cdr3_nt: TGTGCCAGCAGTTCAGGGAGCTCCTATAATTCACCCCTCCACTTT
j_call: TRBJ2-2; v_call: TRBV7-9; d_call: -; cdr3_length: 16; clone_size: -; cdr3_aa: CASSSGGSANTGELFF; cdr3_nt: TGTGCCAGCAGCTCCGGTGGGAGCGCGAACACCGGGGAGCTGTTTTTT
j_call: TRBJ1-1; v_call: TRBV3-1/TRBV3-2; d_call: -; cdr3_length: 14; clone_size: -; cdr3_aa: CASSQGTGNTEAFF; cdr3_nt: TGTGCCAGCAGCCAAGGCACCGGGAACACTGAAGCTTTCTTT
j_call: TRBJ2-7; v_call: TRBV28; d_call: -; cdr3_length: 13; clone_size: -; cdr3_aa: CASSLSAVYEQYF; cdr3_nt: TGTGCCAGCAGTTTATCGGCCGTTTACGAGCAGTACTTC
j_call: TRBJ1-1; v_call: TRBV6-2/TRBV6-3; d_call: -; cdr3_length: 15; clone_size: few; cdr3_aa: CASSYGSQSGTEAFF; cdr3_nt: TGTGCCAGCAGTTACGGTTCCCAATCGGGGACTGAAGCTTTCTTT
j_call: TRBJ2-4; v_call: TRBV3-1/TRBV3-2; d_call: -; cdr3_length: 14; clone_size: -; cdr3_aa: CASSQGARGDIQYF; cdr3_nt: TGTGCCAGCAGCCAAGGGGCGCGGGGAGACATTCAGTACTTC
j_call: TRBJ2-1; v_call: TRBV7-2; d_call: -; cdr3_length: 12; clone_size: -; cdr3_aa: CASSLLVFEQFF; cdr3_nt: TGTGCCAGCAGCTTACTGGTCTTTGAGCAGTTCTTC
j_call: TRBJ1-4; v_call: TRBV9; d_call: -; cdr3_length: 14; clone_size: -; cdr3_aa: CASSVTTKNEKLFF; cdr3_nt: TGTGCCAGCAGCGTGACGACAAAAAATGAAAAACTGTTTTTT
j_call: TRBJ2-7; v_call: TRBV28; d_call: -; cdr3_length: 13; clone_size: -; cdr3_aa: CASGAGSSYEQYF; cdr3_nt: TGTGCCAGCGGCGCAGGGAGCTCCTACGAGCAGTACTTC
j_call: TRBJ2-2; v_call: TRBV6-1; d_call: -; cdr3_length: 12; clone_size: -; cdr3_aa: CASSESVGELFF; cdr3_nt: TGTGCCAGCAGTGAATCTGTTGGGGAGCTGTTTTTT
j_call: TRBJ2-1; v_call: TRBV27; d_call: TRBD2; cdr3_length: 20; clone_size: -; cdr3_aa: CASSLRGLAGSHPSYNEQFF; cdr3_nt: TGTGCCAGCAGTTTAAGGGGTCTAGCGGGGAGCCACCCCTCCTACAATGAGCAGTTCTTC
j_call: TRBJ2-1; v_call: TRBV7-2; d_call: -; cdr3_length: 13; clone_size: -; cdr3_aa: CASSPGQSDEQFF; cdr3_nt: TGTGCCAGCAGCCCCGGACAGTCGGATGAGCAGTTCTTC
j_call: TRBJ2-2; v_call: TRBV5-1; d_call: TRBD2; cdr3_length: 14; clone_size: -; cdr3_aa: CASSGPGGSGELFF; cdr3_nt: TGCGCCAGCAGCGGTCCCGGGGGGAGCGGGGAGCTGTTTTTT
j_call: TRBJ1-2; v_call: TRBV9; d_call: TRBD1; cdr3_length: 17; clone_size: -; cdr3_aa: CASSVARTGVANYGYTF; cdr3_nt: TGTGCCAGCAGCGTTGCCAGGACAGGGGTAGCTAACTATGGCTACACCTTC
j_call: TRBJ1-1; v_call: TRBV7-9; d_call: TRBD1; cdr3_length: 14; clone_size: -; cdr3_aa: CASSWDSMNTEAFF; cdr3_nt: TGTGCCAGCAGCTGGGACAGCATGAACACTGAAGCTTTCTTT
j_call: TRBJ1-4; v_call: TRBV28; d_call: -; cdr3_length: 15; clone_size: -; cdr3_aa: CASSLSGATNEKLFF; cdr3_nt: TGTGCCAGCAGTTTATCAGGGGCAACTAATGAAAAACTGTTTTTT
j_call: TRBJ2-3; v_call: TRBV11-3; d_call: -; cdr3_length: 16; clone_size: -; cdr3_aa: CASSTGEYFSTDTQYF; cdr3_nt: TGTGCCAGCAGTACGGGGGAATATTTTAGCACAGATACGCAGTATTTT
j_call: TRBJ1-1; v_call: TRBV7-9; d_call: -; cdr3_length: 14; clone_size: -; cdr3_aa: CASSLVGADTEAFF; cdr3_nt: TGTGCCAGCAGCTTAGTGGGGGCGGACACTGAAGCTTTCTTT
j_call: TRBJ2-3; v_call: TRBV30; d_call: TRBD2; cdr3_length: 15; clone_size: -; cdr3_aa: CAWSQAGGPGDTQYF; cdr3_nt: TGTGCCTGGAGTCAGGCGGGGGGGCCTGGGGATACGCAGTATTTT
j_call: TRBJ2-1; v_call: TRBV3-1/TRBV3-2; d_call: TRBD2; cdr3_length: 18; clone_size: -; cdr3_aa: CASSPGVSGGSIYNEQFF; cdr3_nt: TGTGCCAGCAGCCCAGGTGTGAGCGGGGGGTCCATCTACAATGAGCAGTTCTTC
j_call: TRBJ2-3; v_call: TRBV11-3; d_call: -; cdr3_length: 11; clone_size: once; cdr3_aa: CASSLSDTQYF; cdr3_nt: TGTGCCAGCAGCTTATCAGATACGCAGTATTTT
j_call: TRBJ1-2; v_call: TRBV29-1; d_call: -; cdr3_length: 12; clone_size: -; cdr3_aa: CSAPHAGRGYTF; cdr3_nt: TGCAGCGCCCCCCATGCGGGCCGAGGCTACACCTTC
j_call: TRBJ2-1; v_call: TRBV18; d_call: TRBD2; cdr3_length: 15; clone_size: -; cdr3_aa: CASSHRTSEGNEQFF; cdr3_nt: TGTGCCAGCTCACACCGGACTAGCGAGGGCAATGAGCAGTTCTTC
j_call: TRBJ2-7; v_call: TRBV24-1; d_call: -; cdr3_length: 15; clone_size: once; cdr3_aa: CATSEGGGTSYEQYF; cdr3_nt: TGTGCCACCAGTGAGGGGGGAGGAACCTCCTACGAGCAGTACTTC
j_call: TRBJ1-1; v_call: TRBV7-3; d_call: TRBD1; cdr3_length: 14; clone_size: -; cdr3_aa: CASSPQGRNTEAFF; cdr3_nt: TGTGCCAGCAGCCCACAGGGGAGGAACACTGAAGCTTTCTTT
j_call: TRBJ2-7; v_call: TRBV14; d_call: -; cdr3_length: 19; clone_size: -; cdr3_aa: CASSQDRGGGLPRGYEQYF; cdr3_nt: TGTGCCAGCAGCCAAGATCGAGGAGGGGGCTTGCCCAGGGGTTACGAGCAGTACTTC
j_call: TRBJ1-2; v_call: TRBV19; d_call: -; cdr3_length: 15; clone_size: once; cdr3_aa: CASSPLLVSNYGYTF; cdr3_nt: TGTGCCAGTAGCCCCCTGTTGGTATCGAACTATGGCTACACCTTC